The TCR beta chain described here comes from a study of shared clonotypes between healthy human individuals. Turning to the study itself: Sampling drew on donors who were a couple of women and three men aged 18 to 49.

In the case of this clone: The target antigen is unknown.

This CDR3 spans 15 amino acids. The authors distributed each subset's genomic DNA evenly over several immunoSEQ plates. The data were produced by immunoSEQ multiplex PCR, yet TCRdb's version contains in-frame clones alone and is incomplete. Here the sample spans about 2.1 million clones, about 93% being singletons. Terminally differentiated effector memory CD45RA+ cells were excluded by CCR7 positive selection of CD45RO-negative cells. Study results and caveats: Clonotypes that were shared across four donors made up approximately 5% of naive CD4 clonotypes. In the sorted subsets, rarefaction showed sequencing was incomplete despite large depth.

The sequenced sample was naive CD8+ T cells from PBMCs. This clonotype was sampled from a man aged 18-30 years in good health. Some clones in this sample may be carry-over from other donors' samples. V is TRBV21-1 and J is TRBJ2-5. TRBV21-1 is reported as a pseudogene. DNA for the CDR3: TGTGCCAGCAGCAAAGTGGGGACGCCACAAGAGACCCAGTACTTC. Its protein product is CASSKVGTPQETQYF.